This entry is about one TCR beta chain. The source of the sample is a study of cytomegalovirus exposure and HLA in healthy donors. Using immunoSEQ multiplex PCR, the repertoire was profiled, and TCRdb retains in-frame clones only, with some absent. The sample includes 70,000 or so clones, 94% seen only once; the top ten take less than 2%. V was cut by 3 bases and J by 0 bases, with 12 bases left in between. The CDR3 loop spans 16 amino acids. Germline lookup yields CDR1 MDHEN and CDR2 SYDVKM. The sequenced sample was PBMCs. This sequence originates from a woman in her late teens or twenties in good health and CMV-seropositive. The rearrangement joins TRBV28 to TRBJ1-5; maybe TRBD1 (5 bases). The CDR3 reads CASSLLTGYSNQPQHF. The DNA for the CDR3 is TGTGCCAGCAGTTTGCTAACAGGTTATAGCAATCAGCCCCAGCATTTT.